The source of this T cell receptor beta chain is a study of blood T cells in healthy people across ages (dated by TCRdb to between 2015 and 2016). Notes on the research overall: In model experiments, template switching captured roughly one uniquely barcoded TCR beta cDNA molecule for every two T cells. The study measured age-related changes in TCR beta repertoire diversity using deep sequencing normalized with unique cDNA molecular identifiers. Donors were grouped into four age groups: young (average 16 years), middle-aged (around 39), aged (about 60) and long-lived (less than 85). To avoid experimental bias, donors of different ages were distributed randomly across sequencing lanes. For two donors (one aged 18 to 30 and one aged 80 or older), the study analyzed two additional independent replicas of 1 million unique cDNA reads from the same blood draw. What the study reported, not specific to this receptor: The CMV infection status of donors was not known, potentially confounding age-related changes in expanded clonotypes. Observed TCR beta diversity correlated strongly with the percentage of naive T cells measured by flow cytometry. Observed TCR beta diversity per million T cells fell roughly linearly with age, and a significant reduction was already apparent by age around 40. Because profiling used bulk unsorted PBMCs, naive and antigen-experienced compartments could not be compared conclusively. Estimates of total diversity based on one million sequenced T cells were considered lower bounds and underestimates. Compared with the aged group, the long-lived group had more naive CD4+ T cells, fewer expanded clones and increased TCR diversity, a pattern suggesting age selection.

This clonotype was seen only a few times. Its antigen target is currently unknown. No much larger clone exists at a distance of one base, and base qualities are not known. The roughly 38 donors, aged about 6 to 90 years, were systemically healthy Caucasian individuals from Russia. Each donor gave around 9 milliliters of peripheral blood, collected into EDTA-treated Vacutainer tubes. Ficoll-Paque density-gradient centrifugation was used to isolate PBMCs, with at least 6.5 million per sample. Total RNA was extracted from PBMCs with Trizol reagent, with at least 5 micrograms obtained per sample. The percentages of naive CD45RAhigh/CD27high T cells were determined by flow cytometry on a PBMC aliquot from every donor. The method behind the library was 5' RACE. For sequencing, an Illumina HiSeq 2500 was employed. The second PCR ran for roughly 6 to 11 cycles and used a J-beta primer mix along with a sample-barcoded 5' primer. A template-switch 5' adaptor carrying 12 random nucleotides introduced a unique molecular identifier onto each TCR beta cDNA molecule. Each sample yielded at least 2.5 million CDR3-containing paired-end reads. The Mint cDNA synthesis kit, primed by a TRBC-specific oligonucleotide, was used to synthesize first-strand cDNA from all RNA. All cDNA was treated with uracil-DNA glycosylase and then went through a first 18-cycle PCR with the universal primers M1SS and BC2_uni_R. The source study handled its data this way. For normalization, 1 million high-quality reads were randomly selected from each sample, with every read carrying a distinct molecular identifier. Instead of being binned into consensus sequences, reads that shared molecular identifiers were thrown out. MiTCR, with a Q25 quality threshold and the strictest error-elimination algorithm, was used for CDR3 identification, clonotype clustering and error correction. A nonparametric unseen species model with Euler transformation was used to estimate a lower bound on total TCR beta diversity. TCRdb cleaned the public reads at Q25 with fastp, built clones with MiXCR and kept in-frame beta chains. Each CDR3 protein gets just one entry, which takes the most common genes and DNA from the rows behind it. What appears here as the V and J calls and clone size reflects TCRdb's work, not the paper's. Across this sample there are 700,000 to 950,000 distinct CDR3 sequences, with roughly 41% seen only once. Around 20% of the sample lies in the top ten.

V has 6 bases trimmed and J has 2 bases trimmed; junction bases matching no gene number 3. The germline V gene (reference sequence) yields MNHEY for CDR1 and SMNVEV for CDR2. The CDR3, cysteine through phenylalanine, is 15 amino acids long. Only the CDR3 part of the read is kept: 45 bases, read in frame from the first base. The TCR sequence derives from a woman aged 55-69 years in good health. Sequencing input: blood. The V and J segments used are TRBV27 and TRBJ2-6; TRBD1 agrees with 8 junctional bases. CDR3 region: CASRSGGTGANVLTF. The DNA reads as follows: TGTGCCAGCAGGTCAGGGGGCACTGGGGCCAACGTCCTGACTTTC.